The 21 T cell receptor beta chains below come from one sample, sequenced in a study of blood T cell repertoires in COVID-19. Here immunoSEQ multiplex PCR was the method, and the copy in TCRdb shows in-frame clones only, minus some. The sample lists 200,000 to 250,000 clones, roughly 84% seen once, with 1.4% in the top ten. Sequencing input: peripheral blood. The receptors here all came from a woman aged 40 to 55 who had recovered from COVID-19.

V is TRBV19 and J is TRBJ1-5, with D unresolved. CDR1 and CDR2 from the germline V gene are LNHDA and SQIVND (reference sequence). The ends were cut back, 3 bases at V and 2 bases at J, with 17 bases in the middle. The CDR3 has 17 residues. The CDR3 nucleotides read TGTGCCAGTAGTATCGGAACGGCGGGTGAGGGCAATCAGCCCCAGCATTTT. Residues: CASSIGTAGEGNQPQHF.

V and J are TRBV28 and TRBJ2-1, with TRBD1 identical over 9 bases. The CDR3 contains 15 residues. Germline V lookup: CDR1 MDHEN, CDR2 SYDVKM. With V trimmed by 4 bases and J by 7 bases, 8 bases remained unmatched. CDR3 DNA sequence: TGTGCCAGCAGTTCCGGGACAGGGTCATTGAATGAGCAGTTCTTC. Protein: CASSSGTGSLNEQFF.

The table lists this clone with a count of one. The chain links TRBV6-5 to TRBJ1-2; 8 positions match TRBD1. Germline CDR1 MNHEY, CDR2 SVGAGI. The J segment lost 8 bases and the V segment lost 0 bases, leaving 8 bases of the junction unmatched. The CDR3 totals 15 residues. CDR3 coding DNA: TGTGCCAGCAGTTACTCACTCCAGGGGGCTAGCGGCTACACCTTC. This translates into CASSYSLQGASGYTF.

The chain joins TRBV2 to TRBJ1-5; tentative D call: TRBD1 (6 bases). CDR3 size: 14 residues. Germline assignment: CDR1 SNHLY and CDR2 FYNNEI. Trimming shortened V by 5 bases and J by 3 bases, and 11 bases separated the two germline ends. The CDR3 DNA reads TGTGCCAGCAGTACTCAGGGGCACAATCAGCCCCAGCATTTT. Its protein is CASSTQGHNQPQHF.

The CDR3 DNA follows: TGCGCCAGCAGCCTGACCGGGACAGGGCAAGAGACCCAGTACTTC. The encoded protein is CASSLTGTGQETQYF. The chain carries TRBV5-1 and TRBJ2-5; TRBD1 agrees at 9 bases. The J segment lost 2 bases and the V segment lost 4 bases, leaving 6 bases of the junction unmatched. This CDR3 comprises 15 residues. Germline V gene lookup returns CDR1 SGHRS and CDR2 YFSETQ.

In DNA form, the CDR3 reads TGCAGCGTTAGGGCCGGAGGGGCAGAGACCCAGTACTTC. This codes for CSVRAGGAETQYF. V and J are TRBV29-1 and TRBJ2-5; D may be TRBD2 (6 bases). Trimming removed 5 bases from V and 4 bases from J, with 14 bases in between. The CDR3 extends over 13 amino acids. Germline loops: CDR1 SQVTM, CDR2 ANQGSEA. Full variable domain (outside the CDR3, taken from reference TRBV29-1 and TRBJ2-5): SAVISQKPSRDICQRGTSLTIQCQVDSQVTMMFWYRQQPGQSLTLIATANQGSEATYESGFVIDKFPISRPNLTFSTLTVSNMSPEDSSIYLCSVRAGGAETQYFGPGTRLLVL.

The gene calls are TRBV7-3 and TRBJ2-5; tentatively, D is TRBD1 (7 bases). This CDR3 comprises 13 residues. The V gene lost 5 bases and the J gene lost 5 bases, with 12 bases spanning the gap. The germline V gene encodes CDR1 SGHTA and CDR2 FQGTGA. CDR3 nucleotides: TGTGCCAGCAGCCCATCAGGGGGGGAGACCCAGTACTTC. Its protein is CASSPSGGETQYF.

V is TRBV19 and J is TRBJ2-7, with 15 bases fitting TRBD2. Trimming took 4 bases from V and 4 from J; bases not matched to a gene: 5. The CDR3 extends over 16 amino acids. Germline CDR1 and CDR2: LNHDA and SQIVND (reference sequence). The DNA of the CDR3 is TGTGCCAGTAGTAACCTGGGACTAGCGGGGGGTTACGAGCAGTACTTC. Its translation is CASSNLGLAGGYEQYF.

This clone is a singleton in its sample. This chain links TRBV9 with TRBJ1-1, with 8 bases lining up with TRBD1. Unmatched junction bases numbered 7, after V lost 3 bases and J lost 3 bases. The CDR3 has 15 amino acids. Germline V CDR1 and CDR2: SGDLS, YYNGEE. CDR3 in amino acids: CASSAGQGGYTEAFF. CDR3 DNA sequence: TGTGCCAGCAGCGCCGGACAGGGAGGGTACACTGAAGCTTTCTTT.

J is TRBJ2-3 and V is TRBV28; 7 bases match TRBD2. J gave up 1 base and V 6 bases, and 10 bases lay outside the gene matches. Germline V gene data show CDR1 as MDHEN and CDR2 as SYDVKM. This CDR3 is built from 16 residues. Here the CDR3 DNA reads TGTGCCAGCAGCCAGCGGGGACCGCTCGGCACAGATACGCAGTATTTT. This gives the protein CASSQRGPLGTDTQYF.

V usage is TRBV3-1 (or the pseudogene TRBV3-2) and J usage is TRBJ2-1; D might be TRBD2 (7 bases). The germline V gene encodes CDR1 LGHDT and CDR2 YNNKEL (reference sequence). V gave up 0 bases and J gave up 14 bases, with 17 bases separating them. The CDR3 extends over 14 amino acids. This CDR3 reads CASSQESRGAIKFF. The CDR3, as DNA: TGTGCCAGCAGCCAAGAGTCTCGGGGGGCGATTAAGTTCTTC.

The V call is TRBV7-8, the J call TRBJ2-1; 7 bases align to TRBD1. Germline trimming cut 5 bases from V and 0 bases from J; bases unmatched to any gene: 7. This CDR3 contains 16 residues. The germline V gene has CDR1 SGHVS and CDR2 FQNEAQ. The CDR3 bases are TGTGCCAGCAGCGGCCAGACAGGGAGCTCCTACAATGAGCAGTTCTTC. This codes for CASSGQTGSSYNEQFF. Using reference TRBV7-8 and TRBJ2-1 for the parts outside the CDR3, the full variable domain is GAGVSQSPRYKVAKRGQDVALRCDPISGHVSLFWYQQALGQGPEFLTYFQNEAQLDKSGLPSDRFFAERPEGSVSTLKIQRTQQEDSAVYLCASSGQTGSSYNEQFFGPGTRLTVL.

The V and J genes are TRBV27 and TRBJ1-1; no clear D. CDR1 and CDR2 from the germline V gene are MNHEY and SMNVEV (reference sequence). This CDR3 contains 16 residues. Trimming cost V 2 bases and J 1 base, with 14 bases left between them. The CDR3 nucleotides are TGTGCCAGCAGTTTAAGCTTTGCGGGAGGGAACACTGAAGCTTTCTTT. Its protein product is CASSLSFAGGNTEAFF.

The rearrangement links TRBV5-1 to TRBJ2-5, with D possibly being TRBD2 (7 bases). With 4 bases removed from V and 1 base from J, the gap between germline ends came to 14 bases. The V gene's germline CDR1 is SGHRS and CDR2 YFSETQ. The CDR3 has 15 residues. CDR3 nucleotide sequence: TGCGCCAGCAGCCAAGTAGGGGGGGTCCAAGAGACCCAGTACTTC. It is translated as CASSQVGGVQETQYF.

This clone occurred a few times. The chain carries TRBV7-9 and TRBJ1-1, with 8 nucleotides matching TRBD1. V lost 5 bases, J lost 2 bases, and 13 bases stayed unmatched. Germline CDR1 reads SEHNR; CDR2 reads FQNEAQ (reference sequence). This CDR3 is built from 17 residues. The CDR3 sequence: CASSTSNLDRENTEAFF. The CDR3 coding sequence is TGTGCCAGCAGCACTAGCAATCTGGACAGGGAAAACACTGAAGCTTTCTTT. Complete variable domain (other parts from reference TRBV7-9 and TRBJ1-1): DTGVSQNPRHKITKRGQNVTFRCDPISEHNRLYWYRQTLGQGPEFLTYFQNEAQLEKSRLLSDRFSAERPKGSFSTLEIQRTEQGDSAMYLCASSTSNLDRENTEAFFGQGTRLTVV.

The CDR3, as DNA: TGTGCCAGCATCCAGGGGGCGCGGGACACCGGGGAGCTGTTTTTT. As protein: CASIQGARDTGELFF. This chain links TRBV11-3 with TRBJ2-2; 8 bases are shared with TRBD1. V lost 7 bases and J lost 3; bases outside the gene matches: 7. The CDR3 sequence is 15 residues long. Germline V lookup: CDR1 SGHNT, CDR2 YENEEA.

This clone was observed a handful of times. J is TRBJ2-3 and V is TRBV9; D remains ambiguous. The germline CDR1 and CDR2 sequences are SGDLS and YYNGEE. This CDR3 is built from 15 residues. The V end lost 1 base, the J end lost 3 bases, and 12 bases lay between the germline ends. In DNA, the CDR3 is TGTGCCAGCAGCGTAACTCCATCCATTACAGATACGCAGTATTTT. As protein: CASSVTPSITDTQYF.

The V call is TRBV14, the J call TRBJ2-3, with D unresolved. Germline V lookup: CDR1 SGHDN, CDR2 FVKESK. This CDR3 is built from 14 residues. V was clipped by 0 bases and J by 1 base, with 5 bases between them. The CDR3 loop is CASSQDGRTDTQYF. The CDR3 DNA reads as TGTGCCAGCAGCCAAGATGGGCGCACAGATACGCAGTATTTT.

The CDR3: CASSIPSGGSYNEQFF. CDR3 nucleotides: TGTGCCAGCAGCATCCCGTCTGGAGGGTCCTACAATGAGCAGTTCTTC. This chain uses TRBV6-2 or TRBV6-3 with TRBJ2-1; D is possibly TRBD2 (6 bases). With 6 bases removed from V and 1 base from J, the gap between germline ends came to 16 bases. CDR3 length: 16 residues. Per the germline V gene, CDR1 is MNHEY and CDR2 is SVGEGT.

This clone has at least ten counts. The J gene is TRBJ2-7, the V gene TRBV10-1; 12 bases line up with TRBD1. The CDR3 spans 15 residues. J gave up 2 bases and V 10 bases, and 9 bases lay outside the gene matches. The germline CDR1 and CDR2 sequences are WNHNN and SYGVQD (reference sequence). As DNA, the CDR3 is TGCGCCACGTCGACCGGGACAGGGGGCACCTACGAGCAGTACTTC. Its translation is CATSTGTGGTYEQYF.

V gene TRBV29-1 combines with J gene TRBJ1-2, with 12 bases aligning to TRBD1. Germline values: CDR1 SQVTM, CDR2 ANQGSEA. Trimming at V came to 4 bases and at J to 8 bases, leaving 11 bases not matched to a gene. CDR3 length: 15 residues. CDR3 bases: TGCAGCGTTGCCGAGACGGGACAGGGGGCGCAAGGCTACACCTTC. This codes for CSVAETGQGAQGYTF.